This T cell receptor beta chain emerged from a study of blood T cell repertoires in COVID-19. Study-wide background: Acute and convalescent COVID-19 specimens originated in the United States, Italy and Spain.

Only in-frame clones appear in the TCRdb table, and some are missing; sequencing was by immunoSEQ multiplex PCR. The data show 200,000 to 300,000 clones, with around nine tenths seen just once and about 4% held by the top ten. Clinical histories supplied by participants themselves formed the basis of cohort assignment. V was cut by 0 bases and J by 4 bases, with 11 bases left in between. Germline lookup yields CDR1 SGHRS and CDR2 YFSETQ. This CDR3 is built from 14 residues. This rearrangement joins TRBV5-1 to TRBJ2-7; maybe TRBD2 (5 bases). This sequence originates from a woman in her 30s with acute COVID-19. Sample: PBMCs or T cells enriched from blood (not recorded which). The CDR3 loop reads CASSLAVSVYEQYF. The CDR3 DNA follows: TGCGCCAGCAGCTTGGCCGTTAGCGTTTACGAGCAGTACTTC.